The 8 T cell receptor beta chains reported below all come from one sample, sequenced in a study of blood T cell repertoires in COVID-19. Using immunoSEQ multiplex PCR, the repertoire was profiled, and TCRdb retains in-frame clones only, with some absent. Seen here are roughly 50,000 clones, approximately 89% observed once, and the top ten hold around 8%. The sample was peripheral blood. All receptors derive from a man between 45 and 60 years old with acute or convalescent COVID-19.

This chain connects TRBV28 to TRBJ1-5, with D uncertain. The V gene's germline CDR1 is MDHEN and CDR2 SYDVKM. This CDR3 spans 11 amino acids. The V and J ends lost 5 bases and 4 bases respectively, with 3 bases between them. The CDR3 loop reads CASSQNQPQHF. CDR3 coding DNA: TGTGCCAGCAGTCAAAATCAGCCCCAGCATTTT.

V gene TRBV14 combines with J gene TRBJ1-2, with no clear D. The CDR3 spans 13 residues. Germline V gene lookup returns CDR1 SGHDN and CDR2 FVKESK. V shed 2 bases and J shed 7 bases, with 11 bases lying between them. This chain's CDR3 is CASSQKRGVGYTF. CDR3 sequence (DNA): TGTGCCAGCAGCCAAAAGCGCGGGGTTGGCTACACCTTC.

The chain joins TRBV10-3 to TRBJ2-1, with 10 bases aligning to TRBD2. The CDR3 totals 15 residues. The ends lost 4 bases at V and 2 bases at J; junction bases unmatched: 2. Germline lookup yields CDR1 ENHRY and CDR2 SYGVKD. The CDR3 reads CAISASGGTYNEQFF. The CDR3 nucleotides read TGTGCCATCAGTGCTAGCGGGGGAACCTACAATGAGCAGTTCTTC.

The CDR3 region is CASSLPTLLAGGPSDTQYF. The CDR3 nucleotides are TGTGCCAGCAGTCTACCCACCCTACTAGCGGGGGGGCCATCAGATACGCAGTATTTT. The chain is built from TRBV27 and TRBJ2-3, with 13 nucleotides matching TRBD2. Unmatched junction bases numbered 15, after V lost 5 bases and J lost 4 bases. Germline V gene data show CDR1 as MNHEY and CDR2 as SMNVEV (reference sequence). CDR3 length: 19 residues.

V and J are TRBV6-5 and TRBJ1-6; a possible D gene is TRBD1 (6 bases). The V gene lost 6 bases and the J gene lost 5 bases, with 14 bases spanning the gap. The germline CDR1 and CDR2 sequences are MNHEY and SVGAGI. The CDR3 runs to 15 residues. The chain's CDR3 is CASSLGTPDNSPLHF. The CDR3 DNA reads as TGTGCCAGCAGCCTAGGGACACCAGATAATTCACCCCTCCACTTT.

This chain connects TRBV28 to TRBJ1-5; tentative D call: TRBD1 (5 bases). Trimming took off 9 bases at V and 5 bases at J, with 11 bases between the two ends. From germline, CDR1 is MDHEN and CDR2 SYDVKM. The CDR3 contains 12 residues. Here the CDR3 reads CASSGDYQPQHF. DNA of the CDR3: TGTGCCAGTTCGGGGGACTATCAGCCCCAGCATTTT. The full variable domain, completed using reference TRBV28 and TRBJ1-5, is DVKVTQSSRYLVKRTGEKVFLECVQDMDHENMFWYRQDPGLGLRLIYFSYDVKMKEKGDIPEGYSVSREKKERFSLILESASTNQTSMYLCASSGDYQPQHFGDGTRLSIL.

The CDR3 DNA reads as TGTGCCATCAGAGGAACCGGGACAGGGGTTTACGAGCAGTACTTC. Its protein is CAIRGTGTGVYEQYF. This chain uses TRBV10-3 with TRBJ2-7, with 10 bases matching TRBD1. The V gene's germline CDR1 is ENHRY and CDR2 SYGVKD. The CDR3 sequence is 15 residues long. V shed 6 bases, J shed 4 bases, and the junction held 9 bases outside the gene matches.

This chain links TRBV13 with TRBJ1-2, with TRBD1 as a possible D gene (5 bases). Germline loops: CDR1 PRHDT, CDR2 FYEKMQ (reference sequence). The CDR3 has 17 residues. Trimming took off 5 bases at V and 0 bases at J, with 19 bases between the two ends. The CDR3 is CASSRVDSPYSNYGYTF. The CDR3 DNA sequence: TGTGCCAGCAGCCGAGTTGACAGCCCTTACTCTAACTATGGCTACACCTTC.